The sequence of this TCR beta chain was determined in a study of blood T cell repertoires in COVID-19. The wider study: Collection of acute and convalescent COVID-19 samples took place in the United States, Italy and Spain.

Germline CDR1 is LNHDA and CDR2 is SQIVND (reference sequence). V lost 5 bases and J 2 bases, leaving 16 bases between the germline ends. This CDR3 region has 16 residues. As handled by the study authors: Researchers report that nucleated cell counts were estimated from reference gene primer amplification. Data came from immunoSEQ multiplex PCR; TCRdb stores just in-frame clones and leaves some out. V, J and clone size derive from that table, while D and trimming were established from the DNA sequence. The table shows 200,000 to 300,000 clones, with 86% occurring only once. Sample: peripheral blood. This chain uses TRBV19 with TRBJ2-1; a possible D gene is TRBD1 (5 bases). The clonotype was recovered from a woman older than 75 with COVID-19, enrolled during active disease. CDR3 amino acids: CASSSPTIGAYNEQFF. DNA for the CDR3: TGTGCCAGTAGTTCCCCAACTATAGGGGCCTACAATGAGCAGTTCTTC.